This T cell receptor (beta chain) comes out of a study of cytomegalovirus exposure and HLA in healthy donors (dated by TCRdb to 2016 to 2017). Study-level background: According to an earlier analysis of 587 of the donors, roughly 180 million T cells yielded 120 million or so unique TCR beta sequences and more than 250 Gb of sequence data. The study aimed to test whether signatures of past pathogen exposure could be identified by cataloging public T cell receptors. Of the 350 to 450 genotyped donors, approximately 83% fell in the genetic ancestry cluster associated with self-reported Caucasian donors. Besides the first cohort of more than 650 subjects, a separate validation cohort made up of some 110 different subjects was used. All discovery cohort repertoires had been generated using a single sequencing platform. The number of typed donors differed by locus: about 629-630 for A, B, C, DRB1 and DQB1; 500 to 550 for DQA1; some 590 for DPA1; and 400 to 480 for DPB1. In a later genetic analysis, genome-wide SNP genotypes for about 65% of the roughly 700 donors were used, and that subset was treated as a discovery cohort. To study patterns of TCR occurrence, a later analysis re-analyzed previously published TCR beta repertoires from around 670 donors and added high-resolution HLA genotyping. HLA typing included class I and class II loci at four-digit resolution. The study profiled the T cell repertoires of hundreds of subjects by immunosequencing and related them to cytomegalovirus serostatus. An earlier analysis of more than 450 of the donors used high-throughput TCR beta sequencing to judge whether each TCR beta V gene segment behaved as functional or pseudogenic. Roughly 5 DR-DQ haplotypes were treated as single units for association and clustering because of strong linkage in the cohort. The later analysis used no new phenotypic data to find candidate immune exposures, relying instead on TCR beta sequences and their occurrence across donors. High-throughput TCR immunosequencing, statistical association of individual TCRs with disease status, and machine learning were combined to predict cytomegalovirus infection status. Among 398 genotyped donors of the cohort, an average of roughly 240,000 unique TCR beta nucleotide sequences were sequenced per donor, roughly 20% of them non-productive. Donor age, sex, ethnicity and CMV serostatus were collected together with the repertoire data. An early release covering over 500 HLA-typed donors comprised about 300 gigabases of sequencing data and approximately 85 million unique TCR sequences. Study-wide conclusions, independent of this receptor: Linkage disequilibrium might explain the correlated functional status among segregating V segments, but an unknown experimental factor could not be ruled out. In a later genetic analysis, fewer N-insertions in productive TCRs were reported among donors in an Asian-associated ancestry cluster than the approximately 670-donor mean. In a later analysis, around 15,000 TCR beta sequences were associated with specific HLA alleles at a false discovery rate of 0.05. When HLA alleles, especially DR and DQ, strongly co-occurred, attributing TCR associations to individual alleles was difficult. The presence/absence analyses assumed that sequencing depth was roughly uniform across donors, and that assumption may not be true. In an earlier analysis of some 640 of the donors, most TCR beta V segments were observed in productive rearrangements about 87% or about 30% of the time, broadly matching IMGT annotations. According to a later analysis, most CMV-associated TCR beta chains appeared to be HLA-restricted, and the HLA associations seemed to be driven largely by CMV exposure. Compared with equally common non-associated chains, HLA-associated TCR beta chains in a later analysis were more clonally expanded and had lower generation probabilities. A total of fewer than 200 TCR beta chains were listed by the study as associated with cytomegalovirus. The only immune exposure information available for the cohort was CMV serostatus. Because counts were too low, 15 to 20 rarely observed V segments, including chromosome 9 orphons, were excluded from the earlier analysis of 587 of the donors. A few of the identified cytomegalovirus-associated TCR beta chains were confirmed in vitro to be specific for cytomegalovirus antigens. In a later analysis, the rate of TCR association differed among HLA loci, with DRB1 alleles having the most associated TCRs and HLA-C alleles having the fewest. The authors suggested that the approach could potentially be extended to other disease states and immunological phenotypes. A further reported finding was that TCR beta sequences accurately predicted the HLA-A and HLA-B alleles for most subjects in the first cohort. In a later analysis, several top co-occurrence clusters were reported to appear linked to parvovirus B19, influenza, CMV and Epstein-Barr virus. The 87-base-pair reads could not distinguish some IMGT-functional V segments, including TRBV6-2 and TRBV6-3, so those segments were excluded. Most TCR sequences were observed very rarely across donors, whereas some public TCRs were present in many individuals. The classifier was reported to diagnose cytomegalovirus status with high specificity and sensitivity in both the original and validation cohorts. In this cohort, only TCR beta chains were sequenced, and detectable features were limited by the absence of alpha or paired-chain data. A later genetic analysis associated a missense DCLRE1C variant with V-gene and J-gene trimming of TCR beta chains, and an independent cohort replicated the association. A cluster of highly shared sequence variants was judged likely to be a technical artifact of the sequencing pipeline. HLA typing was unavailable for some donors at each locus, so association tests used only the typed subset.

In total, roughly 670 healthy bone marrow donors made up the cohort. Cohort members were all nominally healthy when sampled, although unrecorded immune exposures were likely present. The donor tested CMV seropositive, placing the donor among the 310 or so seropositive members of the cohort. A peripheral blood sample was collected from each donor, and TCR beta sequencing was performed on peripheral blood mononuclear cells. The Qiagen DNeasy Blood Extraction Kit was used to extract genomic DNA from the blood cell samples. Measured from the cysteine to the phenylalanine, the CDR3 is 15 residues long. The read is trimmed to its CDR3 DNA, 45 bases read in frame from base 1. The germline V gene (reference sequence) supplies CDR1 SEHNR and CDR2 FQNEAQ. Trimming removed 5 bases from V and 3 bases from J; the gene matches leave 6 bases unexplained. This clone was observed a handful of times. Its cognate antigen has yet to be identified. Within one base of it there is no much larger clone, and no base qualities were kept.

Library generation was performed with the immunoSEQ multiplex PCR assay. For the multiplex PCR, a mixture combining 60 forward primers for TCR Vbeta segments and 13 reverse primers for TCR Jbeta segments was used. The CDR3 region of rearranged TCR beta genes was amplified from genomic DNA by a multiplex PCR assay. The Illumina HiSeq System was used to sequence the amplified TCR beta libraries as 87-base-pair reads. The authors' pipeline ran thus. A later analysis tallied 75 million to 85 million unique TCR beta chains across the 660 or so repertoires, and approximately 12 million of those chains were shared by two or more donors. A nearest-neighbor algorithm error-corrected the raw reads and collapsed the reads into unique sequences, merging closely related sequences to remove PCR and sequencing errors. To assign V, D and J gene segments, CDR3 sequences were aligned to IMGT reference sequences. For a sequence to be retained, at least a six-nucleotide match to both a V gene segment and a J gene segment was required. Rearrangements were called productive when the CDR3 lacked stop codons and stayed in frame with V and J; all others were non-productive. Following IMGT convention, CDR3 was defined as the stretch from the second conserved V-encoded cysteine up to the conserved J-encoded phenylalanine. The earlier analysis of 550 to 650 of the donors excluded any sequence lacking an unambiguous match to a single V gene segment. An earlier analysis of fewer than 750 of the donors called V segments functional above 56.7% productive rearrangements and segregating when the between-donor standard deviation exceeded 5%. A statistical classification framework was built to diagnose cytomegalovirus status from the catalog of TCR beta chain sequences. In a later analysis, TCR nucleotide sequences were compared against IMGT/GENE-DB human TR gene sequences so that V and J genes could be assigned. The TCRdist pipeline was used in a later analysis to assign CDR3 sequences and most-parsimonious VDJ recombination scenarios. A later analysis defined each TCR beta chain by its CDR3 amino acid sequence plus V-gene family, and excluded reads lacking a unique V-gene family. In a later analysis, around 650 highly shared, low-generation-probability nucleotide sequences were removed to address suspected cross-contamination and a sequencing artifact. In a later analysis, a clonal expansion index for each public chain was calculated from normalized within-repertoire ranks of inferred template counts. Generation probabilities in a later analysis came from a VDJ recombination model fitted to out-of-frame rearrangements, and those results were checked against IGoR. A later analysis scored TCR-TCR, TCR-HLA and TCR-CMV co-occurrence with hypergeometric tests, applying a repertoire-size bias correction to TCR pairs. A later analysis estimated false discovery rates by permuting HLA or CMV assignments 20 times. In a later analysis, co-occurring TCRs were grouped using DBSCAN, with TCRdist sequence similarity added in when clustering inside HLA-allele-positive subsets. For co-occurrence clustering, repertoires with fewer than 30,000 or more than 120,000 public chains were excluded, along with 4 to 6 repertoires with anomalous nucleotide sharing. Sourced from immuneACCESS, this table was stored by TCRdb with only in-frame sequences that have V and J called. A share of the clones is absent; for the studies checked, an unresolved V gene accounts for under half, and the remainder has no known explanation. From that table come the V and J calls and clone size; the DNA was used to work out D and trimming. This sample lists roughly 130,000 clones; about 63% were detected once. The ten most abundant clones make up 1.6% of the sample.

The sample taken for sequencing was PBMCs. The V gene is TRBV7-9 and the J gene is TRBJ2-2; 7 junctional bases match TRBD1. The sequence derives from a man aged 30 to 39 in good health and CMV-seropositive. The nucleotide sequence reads TGTGCCAGCAGCATCCTACAGGGGTACACCGGGGAGCTGTTTTTT. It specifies CASSILQGYTGELFF.